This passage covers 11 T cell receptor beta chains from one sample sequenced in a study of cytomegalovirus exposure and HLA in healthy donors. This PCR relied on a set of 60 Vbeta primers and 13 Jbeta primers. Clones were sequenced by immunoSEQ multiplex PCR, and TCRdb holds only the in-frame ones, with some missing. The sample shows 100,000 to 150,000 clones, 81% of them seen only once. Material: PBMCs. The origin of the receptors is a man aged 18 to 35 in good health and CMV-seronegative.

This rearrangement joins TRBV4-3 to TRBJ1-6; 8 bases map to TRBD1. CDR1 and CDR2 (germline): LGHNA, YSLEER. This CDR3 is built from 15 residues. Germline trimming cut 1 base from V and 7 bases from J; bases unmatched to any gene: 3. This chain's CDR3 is CASSQGQGWNSPLHF. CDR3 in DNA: TGCGCCAGCAGCCAAGGACAGGGGTGGAATTCACCCCTCCACTTT.

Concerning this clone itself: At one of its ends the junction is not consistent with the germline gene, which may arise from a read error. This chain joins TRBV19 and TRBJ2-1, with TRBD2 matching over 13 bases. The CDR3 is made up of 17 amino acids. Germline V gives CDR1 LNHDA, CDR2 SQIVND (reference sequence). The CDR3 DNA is TGTGCCAGTAGTTTAGAAAGGGGACTAGCGGGGACCAATGAGCAGTTCTTC. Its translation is CASSLERGLAGTNEQFF.

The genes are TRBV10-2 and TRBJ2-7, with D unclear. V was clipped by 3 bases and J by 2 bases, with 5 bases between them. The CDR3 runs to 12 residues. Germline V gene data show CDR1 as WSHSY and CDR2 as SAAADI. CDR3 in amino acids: CASSEHPYEQYF. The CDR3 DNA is TGCGCCAGCAGTGAACACCCCTACGAGCAGTACTTC.

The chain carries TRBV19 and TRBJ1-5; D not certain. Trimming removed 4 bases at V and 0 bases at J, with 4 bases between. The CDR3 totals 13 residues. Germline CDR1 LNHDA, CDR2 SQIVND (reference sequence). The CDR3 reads CASSTLSNQPQHF. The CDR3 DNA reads TGTGCCAGTAGTACCCTTAGCAATCAGCCCCAGCATTTT.

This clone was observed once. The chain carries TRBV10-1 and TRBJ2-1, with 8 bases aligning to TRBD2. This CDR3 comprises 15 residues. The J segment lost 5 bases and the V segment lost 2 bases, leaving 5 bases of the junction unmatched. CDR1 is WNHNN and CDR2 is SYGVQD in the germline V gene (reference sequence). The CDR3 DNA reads TGCGCCAGCAGTGAGAGCGGGGGCCTCAACAATGAGCAGTTCTTC. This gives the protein CASSESGGLNNEQFF.

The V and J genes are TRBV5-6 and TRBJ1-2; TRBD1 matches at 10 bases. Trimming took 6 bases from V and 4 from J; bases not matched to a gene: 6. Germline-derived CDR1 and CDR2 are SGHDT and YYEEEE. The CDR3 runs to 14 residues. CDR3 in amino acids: CASTNDRGLYGYTF. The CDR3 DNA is TGTGCCAGCACCAATGACAGGGGGCTCTATGGCTACACCTTC.

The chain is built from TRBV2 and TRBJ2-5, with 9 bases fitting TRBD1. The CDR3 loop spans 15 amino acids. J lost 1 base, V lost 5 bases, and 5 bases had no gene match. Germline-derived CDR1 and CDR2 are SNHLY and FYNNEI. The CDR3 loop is CASSTDRGSQETQYF. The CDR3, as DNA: TGTGCCAGCAGTACCGACAGGGGGTCCCAAGAGACCCAGTACTTC.

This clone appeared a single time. CDR3 in amino acids: CASSSTSAAPRETQYF. CDR3 coding DNA: TGCGCCAGCAGCTCTACCTCAGCGGCCCCCAGGGAGACCCAGTACTTC. V usage is TRBV5-1 and J usage is TRBJ2-5; D perhaps matches TRBD2 (5 bases). The V gene's germline CDR1 is SGHRS and CDR2 YFSETQ. V lost 3 bases to trimming and J lost 5 bases, with 20 bases between them. The CDR3 extends over 16 amino acids. The full variable domain, in which reference TRBV5-1 and TRBJ2-5 provide the parts outside the CDR3, is KAGVTQTPRYLIKTRGQQVTLSCSPISGHRSVSWYQQTPGQGLQFLFEYFSETQRNKGNFPGRFSGRQFSNSRSEMNVSTLELGDSALYLCASSSTSAAPRETQYFGPGTRLLVL.

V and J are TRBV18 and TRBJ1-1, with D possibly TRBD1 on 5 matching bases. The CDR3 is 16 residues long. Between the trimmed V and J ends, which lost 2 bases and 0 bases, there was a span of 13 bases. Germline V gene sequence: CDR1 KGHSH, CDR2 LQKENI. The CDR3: CASSPSNRPMNTEAFF. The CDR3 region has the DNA TGTGCCAGCTCACCATCTAACAGGCCGATGAACACTGAAGCTTTCTTT.

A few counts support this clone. DNA for the CDR3: TGTGCCAGCAGTCCAGGGGGTTCGAGGTTGGGCACTGAAGCTTTCTTT. This codes for CASSPGGSRLGTEAFF. The V gene is TRBV5-4, the J gene TRBJ1-1; 7 nucleotides agree with TRBD1. This CDR3 is 16 amino acids long. Unmatched junction bases numbered 14, after V lost 5 bases and J lost 4 bases. Germline-derived CDR1 and CDR2 are SGHNT and YYREEE (reference sequence). The full variable domain, its missing parts supplied by reference TRBV5-4 and TRBJ1-1, is ETGVTQSPTHLIKTRGQQVTLRCSSQSGHNTVSWYQQALGQGPQFIFQYYREEENGRGNFPPRFSGLQFPNYSSELNVNALELDDSALYLCASSPGGSRLGTEAFFGQGTRLTVV.

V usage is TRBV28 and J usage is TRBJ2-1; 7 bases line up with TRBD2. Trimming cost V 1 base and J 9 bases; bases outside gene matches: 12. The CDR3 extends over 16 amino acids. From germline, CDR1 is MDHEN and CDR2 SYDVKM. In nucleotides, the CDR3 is TGTGCCAGCAGTTTATTCGGTCGAGCGGGGAGCGTTGAGCAGTTCTTC. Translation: CASSLFGRAGSVEQFF.